The present TCR beta chain was sequenced within a study of shared clonotypes between healthy human individuals. Study results and limitations: It was the few donors that limited the genetic and exposure-history diversity represented.

Worth noting for this clone: Its antigen is undetermined.

Unsorted PBMC DNA was run through sequencing on ten immunoSEQ deep assay plates. TCRdb's table, derived via immunoSEQ multiplex PCR, lists solely in-frame clones and lacks some. The sample consists of about 490,000 clones, roughly 80% of them appearing once. The CDR3 has 15 residues. The V gene's germline CDR1 is LNHDA and CDR2 SQIVND (reference sequence). V lost 0 bases and J lost 5, with 11 bases in between. Sequencing was performed on PBMCs. This chain links TRBV19 with TRBJ2-1; D perhaps matches TRBD2 (5 bases). This receptor was identified in a woman aged 40 to 50 in good health. Some clones in this sample may be carry-over from other donors' samples. The DNA for the CDR3 is TGTGCCAGTAGTATAGATCGGGGTGCAAACAATGAGCAGTTCTTC. Amino acid sequence: CASSIDRGANNEQFF.